The present entry profiles one T cell receptor beta chain with its context. CDR3 length equals 14 residues. TCRdb reworked the 5' RACE reads into one entry per CDR3 protein, no DNA. The sample has approximately 110,000 distinct CDR3 sequences, and its top ten clones hold about a fifth. This specimen belongs to a study of T cells expressing NK-cell markers. The rearrangement joins TRBV23-1 to TRBJ2-3. TRBV23-1 is placed among ORFs of uncertain function. This clonotype originated in a woman between 18 and 75 years old in good health. Material: blood T cells: a sorted CD56 or NKG2C T cell subset, CD4+ or CD8+ T cells, or bulk PBMC T cells (not recorded which). The CDR3 is CASSQSAVPDTQYF.